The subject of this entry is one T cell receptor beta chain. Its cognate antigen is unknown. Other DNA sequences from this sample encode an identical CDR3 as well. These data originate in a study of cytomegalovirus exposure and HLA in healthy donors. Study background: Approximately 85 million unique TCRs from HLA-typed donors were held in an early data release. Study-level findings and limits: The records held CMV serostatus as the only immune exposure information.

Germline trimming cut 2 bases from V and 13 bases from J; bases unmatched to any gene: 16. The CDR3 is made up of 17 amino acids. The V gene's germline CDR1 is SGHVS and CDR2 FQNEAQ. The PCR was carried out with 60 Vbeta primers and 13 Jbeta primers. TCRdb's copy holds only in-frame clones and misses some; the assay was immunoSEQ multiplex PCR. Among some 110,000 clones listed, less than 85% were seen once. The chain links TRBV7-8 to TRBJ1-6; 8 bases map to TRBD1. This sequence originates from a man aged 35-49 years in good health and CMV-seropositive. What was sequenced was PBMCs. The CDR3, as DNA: TGTGCCAGCAGCTTATTTTCAGCGGAACAGGGGGGCTCGCCCCTCCACTTT. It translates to CASSLFSAEQGGSPLHF.